The rows below give T cell receptor beta chains drawn from one sample of a study of response to subunit inactivated influenza vaccine. Each CDR3 protein is one row after TCRdb ran MiXCR on the RT-PCR reads. The sample includes 530,000 or so distinct CDR3 sequences, approximately 10% of them seen just once. The specimen comprised PBMCs from blood, sampled on the day of vaccination. The receptors derive from a man between 45 and 60 years old who received an inactivated influenza vaccine. CDR3s include the opening cysteine and the closing phenylalanine or tryptophan. The order of the fields is CDR3 length, V gene, CDR3 protein.

14 | TRBV12-3/TRBV12-4 | CASSLQGRDEKLFF
14 | TRBV5-1 | CASSSEGRREKQYF
13 | TRBV20-1 | CSASRNVAYEQYF
14 | TRBV6-1 | CASIGGSYSYEQYF
17 | TRBV5-8 | CASSRGYRGRNTGELFF
13 | TRBV29-1 | CSVEDRVAETQYF
12 | TRBV30 | CAWTVGGAEQFF
13 | TRBV15 | CATSSSFTGELFF
13 | TRBV7-9 | CASSLAGINEAFF
14 | TRBV9 | CASSPTGSYYEQYF
13 | TRBV12-3/TRBV12-4 | CASSFSSGNTIYF
16 | TRBV21-1 | CASSKVAGFANQPQHF
15 | TRBV7-9 | CASSYGTGRKDGYTF
14 | TRBV13 | CASSLRGVPYEQYF
18 | TRBV6-1 | CASSEALRGSSGWETQYF
13 | TRBV4-2 | CASSQVPREKLFF
15 | TRBV6-1 | CASSERDTGYSPLHF
18 | TRBV4-2 | CASSQLAGGAGNTGELFF
11 | TRBV7-2 | CASSLESQQYF
16 | TRBV14 | CASSRRDSGNYNEQFF
14 | TRBV12-3/TRBV12-4 | CASSSPGGGYEQYF
15 | TRBV6-1 | CASSGRTGGTQPQHF
13 | TRBV18 | CASSATNQETQYF
14 | TRBV20-1 | CSARPRDREYEQYF
15 | TRBV5-4 | CASSFGLGGVDTQYF
12 | TRBV3-1 | CASSRKVNEQFF
16 | TRBV5-1 | CASSLTPGQFSYEQYF
14 | TRBV9 | CASSESGASYEQYF
11 | TRBV7-9 | CASSPTDTQYF
12 | TRBV5-1 | CASSPDMDTQYF
18 | TRBV20-1 | CSASKGTETYISNQPQHF
19 | TRBV2 | CASSESGLAGGFLTDTQYF
16 | TRBV27 | CASRRPFGLAGDEQFF
14 | TRBV7-9 | CASGAPRRGKTQYF
16 | TRBV7-9 | CASSIKPGQGRNEQYF
14 | TRBV7-2 | CASNAGGDHQPQHF
17 | TRBV7-8 | CASRRGQGPSGANVLTF
15 | TRBV28 | CASSLPDRVGSPLHF
13 | TRBV19 | CASSRDREDTQYF
18 | TRBV5-1 | CASSLGPGSYGDNTEAFF
17 | TRBV12-3/TRBV12-4 | CASSTSKRETGDNEQFF
15 | TRBV9 | CASSAAGQGRYEQYF
14 | TRBV10-3 | CANGGGRINSPLHF
14 | TRBV11-2 | CANARGGPPNEQFF
21 | TRBV5-1 | CASSLMGQGSPLNSGANVLTF
14 | TRBV7-2 | CASSFASRRSEQYF
15 | TRBV7-6 | CASSLDRDTYNEQFF
16 | TRBV12-3/TRBV12-4 | CASSPTPWDGQSEQFF